These T cell receptor beta chains were read from a single sample in a study of T cell repertoires in cytomegalovirus infection. Their target antigens are unknown. TCRdb independently ran MiXCR on the reads; one entry per CDR3 protein. This table has about a million distinct CDR3 sequences, roughly 31% appearing once. Specimen: cultured CD8+ T cells from PBMCs, collected from culture after CMV antigen stimulation. These receptor sequences come from a human donor in good health (CMV status not recorded). Some clones in this sample may be carry-over from other donors' samples. Both conserved end residues are part of each CDR3. Each record gives: clone size, D gene, J gene, V gene, CDR3 DNA, CDR3 protein. A D gene is named only where the DNA matches it firmly. Some rows have no size entry. The others give once, few or many, or a class for an expanded clone.

>few|-|TRBJ1-5|TRBV12-3/TRBV12-4
TGTGCCAGCAGTTCGAGGGGTATTGAGCATTTT
CASSSRGIEHF
>few|-|TRBJ1-1|TRBV15
TGTGCCACCAGCAGAGATCCACAGGAGATTGAAGCTTTCTTT
CATSRDPQEIEAFF
>many|-|TRBJ2-3|TRBV7-2
TGTGCCAGCAGCTATCGGTCAGAGGATACGCAGTATTTT
CASSYRSEDTQYF
>-|-|TRBJ2-6|TRBV23-1
TGCGCCAGCAGGCGACAAGAAGGGGCTGGGGCCAACGTCCTGACTTTC
CASRRQEGAGANVLTF
>-|TRBD1|TRBJ2-7|TRBV7-8
TGTGCCAGCTTTGCAGGGGGCTTCGGCGAGCAGTACTTC
CASFAGGFGEQYF
>-|-|TRBJ1-1|TRBV7-9
TGTGCCAGCAGCTTAGAATCCAGACTCAGGGACGGGAACACTGAAGCTTTCTTT
CASSLESRLRDGNTEAFF
>-|-|TRBJ1-3|TRBV7-9
TGTGCCATACTGCCGGGTAGCACCATATATTTT
CAILPGSTIYF
>few|TRBD2|TRBJ2-5|TRBV13
TGTGCCAGCAGCTCTGGACTAGCCACATCGGGGACCCAGTACTTC
CASSSGLATSGTQYF
>few|TRBD1|TRBJ1-2|TRBV7-2
TGTGCCAGCAGCTTCAGGGGGACGGGGGGCTACACCTTC
CASSFRGTGGYTF
>many|-|TRBJ1-1|TRBV20-1
TGCAGTGCTCCAGCGGGTGGACGGGTGGGCACTGAAGCTTTCTTT
CSAPAGGRVGTEAFF
>many|-|TRBJ1-3|TRBV5-1
TGCGCCAGCAGCTGGACATTCCCTGGAAACACCATATATTTT
CASSWTFPGNTIYF
>-|-|TRBJ1-1|TRBV4-3
TGCGCCAGCAGCTTCCCAGGCACGAACACTGAAGCTTTCTTT
CASSFPGTNTEAFF
>-|TRBD1|TRBJ1-2|TRBV27
TGTGCCAGCAGCTCCCCGGGACAGGGAAGCCACCATGGCTACACCTTC
CASSSPGQGSHHGYTF
>once|TRBD1|TRBJ1-1|TRBV29-1
TGCAGCGTTACCGAGGGACAGGGGAACACTGAAGCTTTCTTT
CSVTEGQGNTEAFF
>-|TRBD1|TRBJ2-4|TRBV7-6
TGTGCCAGCAGCCTCCCGACAGGGTACGTCAAAAACATTCAGTACTTC
CASSLPTGYVKNIQYF
>-|-|TRBJ1-1|TRBV7-6
TGTGTCAGCAGCTTGTCAGATAACACTGAAGCTTTCTTT
CVSSLSDNTEAFF
>-|-|TRBJ1-1|TRBV2
TGTGCCAGTCTCCCCCCGATGGGCAGGAACACTGAAGCTTTCTTT
CASLPPMGRNTEAFF
>few|TRBD1|TRBJ2-1|TRBV12-3/TRBV12-4
TGTGCCAGCACCCCGGGACAGGGTAACATTGAGCAGTTCTTC
CASTPGQGNIEQFF
>many|-|TRBJ2-1|TRBV6-5
TGTGCCAGCAGTTACGATCCAATCGGCAATGAGCAGTTCTTC
CASSYDPIGNEQFF
>-|-|TRBJ2-5|TRBV24-1
TGTGCCACCAGTGATTTTCAGCGACAAGAGACCCAGTACTTC
CATSDFQRQETQYF
>-|TRBD2|TRBJ2-1|TRBV4-2
TGTGCCAGCAGCCAAGATGGGTTGGAGGCTAGCGGGGGCAATGAGCAGTTCTTC
CASSQDGLEASGGNEQFF
>few|-|TRBJ1-1|TRBV2
TGTGCCAGCGAGATAGTGGACAGCTTGAACACTGAAGCTTTCTTT
CASEIVDSLNTEAFF